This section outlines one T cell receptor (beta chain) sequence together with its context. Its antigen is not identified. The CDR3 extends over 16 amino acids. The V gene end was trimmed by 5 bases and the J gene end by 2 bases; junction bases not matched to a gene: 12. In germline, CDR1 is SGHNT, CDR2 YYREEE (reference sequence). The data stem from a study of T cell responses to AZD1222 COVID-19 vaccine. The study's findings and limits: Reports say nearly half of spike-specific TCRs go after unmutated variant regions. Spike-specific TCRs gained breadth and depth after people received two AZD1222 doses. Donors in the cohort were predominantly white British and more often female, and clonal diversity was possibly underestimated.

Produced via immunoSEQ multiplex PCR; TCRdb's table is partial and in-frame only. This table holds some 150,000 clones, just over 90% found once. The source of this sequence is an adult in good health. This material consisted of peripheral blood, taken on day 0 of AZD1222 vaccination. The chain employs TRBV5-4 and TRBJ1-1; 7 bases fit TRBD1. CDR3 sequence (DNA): TGTGCCAGCAGGCCGGAGTTAAACAGGGGTAACACTGAAGCTTTCTTT. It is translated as CASRPELNRGNTEAFF.